The entry that follows covers one T cell receptor (beta chain) sequence. These data are taken from a study of shared clonotypes between healthy human individuals. This table comes from immunoSEQ multiplex PCR, and its TCRdb copy is limited to in-frame clones, with some not included. The top ten hold over 1% of the sample, which has over a million clones, around 97% seen once. This sequence was found in a man aged 25 to 40 in good health. The sample was naive CD4+ T cells sorted from blood. Subset indicated: CD45RA+ positively selected.

The CDR3 DNA follows: TGTGCCAGCAGCTTGGCTCCGCTCAATCAGCCCCAGCATTTT. As protein: CASSLAPLNQPQHF. J is TRBJ1-5 and V is TRBV5-5; D not resolved. The germline V gene has CDR1 SGHKS and CDR2 YYEKEE (reference sequence). V gave up 0 bases and J gave up 3 bases, with 7 bases separating them. This CDR3 is built from 14 residues.